This TCR beta chain was captured by sequencing in a study of T-cell reconstitution after alpha-beta-depleted transplantation in children (dated by TCRdb to the mid-2010s). With respect to the entire study: Using TCR repertoire profiling, the study quantitatively followed how T-cell immune reconstitution unfolded in children after TCRalphabeta/CD19-depleted allogeneic hematopoietic cell transplantation.

Libraries were built with PCR. The data were produced on an Illumina HiSeq 2500. TCR libraries were prepared with molecular barcoding, using unique molecular identifiers to normalize TCRbeta repertoire quantification. TCRdb trimmed public reads at Q25 via fastp, called clones via MiXCR and kept in-frame beta chains. Every CDR3 protein is listed once, alongside the most common genes and DNA of its rows. In this sample the table shows roughly 110,000 distinct CDR3 sequences, 10% of which occur a single time. The biggest ten clones account for roughly a third of the sample. The paper's findings and limits, for the study overall: The apparently early alphabetaT-cell count recovery about two months after transplant was reportedly dependent on only several hundred rapidly expanded clones derived from non-depleted graft cells. Over subsequent months, a decline in hyperexpanded clone frequencies was noted, and after one year, T-cell counts and TCRbeta diversity were mostly ascribed to newly produced T cells. In some patients, the high TCRbeta diversity seen at day 60 was put down to recipient T cells and intrathymic progenitors that had survived conditioning.

This sample's treatment or condition label indicates: allogeneic hematopoietic cell transplantation with graft depleted of TCRalphabeta T cells and CD19 B cells. The children who served as transplant recipients had been given grafts of TCRalphabeta/CD19-depleted allogeneic hematopoietic cells. At least ten counts were recorded for this clonotype. The target of this receptor is not known. Base qualities were left out, and no much larger clone turns up one base away. V sheds 2 bases and J sheds 2 bases, leaving 10 bases between their ends. From the cysteine through the phenylalanine, the CDR3 covers 14 amino acids. Only the CDR3 DNA is retained, 42 bases long and in frame from the first base. Looking up the germline V gene yields CDR1 KGHSH and CDR2 LQKENI.

This receptor chain uses TRBV18 and TRBJ2-7; TRBD1 is possibly the D segment (7 matching bases). This clonotype was sampled from a boy aged 2 to 10 with acute lymphoblastic leukemia, due to receive a stem cell transplant. The sample was PBMCs, taken before TCRalphabeta/CD19-depleted stem cell transplant. The sequenced DNA is TGTGCCAGCTCACCAGCGGGACAGCCCTACGAGCAGTACTTC. Its coded protein is CASSPAGQPYEQYF.